This T cell receptor (beta chain) was observed in a study of blood T cell repertoires in COVID-19. Produced via immunoSEQ multiplex PCR; TCRdb's table is partial and in-frame only. The sample carries 300,000 to 400,000 clones, over 70% recorded once. The sample taken for sequencing was peripheral blood. This receptor was taken from a woman between 45 and 60 years old with COVID-19, enrolled during active disease.

The CDR3 nucleotides read TGTGCCAGCAGCTCCGGGACTAGCGGCTTCAATGAGCAGTTCTTC. It yields the protein CASSSGTSGFNEQFF. The gene calls are TRBV5-4 and TRBJ2-1, with 11 bases aligning to TRBD2. V shed 3 bases, J shed 6 bases, and the junction held 5 bases outside the gene matches. CDR3 length: 15 amino acids. Germline loops: CDR1 SGHNT, CDR2 YYREEE (reference sequence).